This note documents a single TCR beta chain sequence. No cognate antigen has been identified for it. Base qualities are not at hand, and no much larger clone is one base apart. This sample was included in a study of cytomegalovirus exposure and HLA in healthy donors (dated by TCRdb to 2015 to 2018). General notes on the study: An earlier analysis of some 500 of the donors reported about 290 Gb of sequence data and some 100 million unique TCR beta sequences from roughly 200 million T cells. An early release that covered approximately 600 HLA-typed donors contained approximately 300 gigabases of sequencing data and tens of millions of unique TCR sequences. Among the approximately 400 genotyped donors, about 83% belonged to the genetic ancestry cluster associated with self-reported Caucasian donors. The study aimed to test whether cataloging public T cell receptors could reveal signatures of past pathogen exposure. The T cell repertoires of some 670 subjects were profiled by immunosequencing and related to cytomegalovirus serostatus. Along with the approximately 600-subject first cohort, a separate validation cohort of over 90 different subjects was used. To predict cytomegalovirus infection status, the study combined high-throughput TCR immunosequencing, statistical association of individual TCRs with disease status, and machine learning. A later analysis re-examined previously published TCR beta repertoires from roughly 650 donors and added high-resolution HLA genotyping to investigate patterns of TCR occurrence. Rather than drawing on any new phenotypic data, the later analysis identified candidate immune exposures from TCR beta sequences and the way those sequences occurred across donors. An earlier analysis of roughly 600 of the donors used high-throughput TCR beta sequencing to judge whether each TCR beta V gene segment behaved as functional or pseudogenic. Donor age, sex, ethnicity and CMV serostatus were compiled together with the repertoire data. A later genetic analysis used genome-wide SNP genotypes for about 60% of the roughly 700 donors, treating that subset as a discovery cohort. All discovery cohort repertoires had been generated on a single sequencing platform. Both class I and class II loci were covered by HLA typing, at four-digit resolution. The number of typed donors differed by locus: roughly 629-630 for A, B, C, DRB1 and DQB1; roughly 510 for DQA1; around 580 for DPA1; and around 450 for DPB1. About 5 DR-DQ haplotypes were handled as single units for association and clustering, since linkage in the cohort was strong. Among around 400 genotyped donors of the cohort, an average of roughly 230,000 unique TCR beta nucleotide sequences was sequenced per donor, of which roughly 17% were non-productive. Study-wide conclusions, independent of this receptor: Broadly in line with IMGT annotations, most TCR beta V segments showed up in productive rearrangements about 87% or about 30% of the time in an earlier analysis of under 700 of the donors. In vitro tests confirmed that a few of the cytomegalovirus-associated TCR beta chains recognize cytomegalovirus antigens. HLA typing was unavailable for some donors at each locus, so association tests used only the typed subset. In a later analysis, TCR association rates were found to vary across HLA loci, with the most associated TCRs seen for DRB1 alleles and the fewest for HLA-C alleles. A cluster of highly shared sequence variants was judged likely to represent a technical artifact of the sequencing pipeline. A later analysis reported that several top co-occurrence clusters appeared linked to parvovirus B19, influenza, CMV and Epstein-Barr virus. The study listed 164 TCR beta chains as associated with cytomegalovirus. A later analysis found that HLA-associated TCR beta chains were more clonally expanded and had lower generation probabilities than equally common non-associated chains. Strong co-occurrence of HLA alleles, especially DR and DQ, made assigning TCR associations to individual alleles difficult. The authors suggested that the approach could potentially be extended to other disease states and immunological phenotypes. A later genetic analysis associated a missense DCLRE1C variant with V-gene and J-gene trimming of TCR beta chains, and an independent cohort replicated the association. At a false discovery rate of 0.05, a later analysis linked 16,951 TCR beta sequences to specific HLA alleles. A later genetic analysis reported fewer N-insertions in productive TCRs among donors in an Asian-associated ancestry cluster than the 666-donor mean. Because counts were too low, seventeen rarely observed V segments, including chromosome 9 orphons, were left out of the earlier analysis of roughly 600 of the donors. The presence/absence analyses assumed that sequencing depth was roughly uniform across donors, and that assumption may not be true. A further reported finding was that TCR beta sequences accurately predicted the HLA-A and HLA-B alleles for most subjects in the first cohort. This cohort had only TCR beta chains sequenced, and the lack of alpha or paired-chain data limited which features could be detected. Correlated functional status among segregating V segments might reflect linkage disequilibrium, but an unknown experimental factor could not be ruled out. Cytomegalovirus status was reported to be diagnosed by the classifier with high specificity and sensitivity in both the original and validation cohorts. According to a later analysis, most CMV-associated TCR beta chains appeared to be HLA-restricted, and the HLA associations seemed to be driven largely by CMV exposure. The only immune exposure information available for the cohort was CMV serostatus. Some IMGT-functional V segments, including TRBV6-2 and TRBV6-3, could not be distinguished by the 87-base-pair reads and were therefore excluded. Most TCR sequences were observed very rarely across donors, whereas some public TCRs were present in many individuals.

To prepare the library, the immunoSEQ multiplex PCR assay was applied. The multiplex PCR relied on a mix of 60 forward primers for TCR Vbeta segments and 13 reverse primers for TCR Jbeta segments. The CDR3 region of rearranged TCR beta genes was amplified from genomic DNA by a multiplex PCR assay. The Illumina HiSeq System was used to sequence the amplified TCR beta libraries as 87-base-pair reads. In the authors' own workflow: A later analysis counted tens of millions of unique TCR beta chains across the roughly 700 repertoires, and some 11 million of these chains were shared by at least two donors. To remove PCR and sequencing errors, raw reads were error-corrected and collapsed into unique sequences using a nearest-neighbor algorithm that merged closely related sequences. V, D and J gene segments were assigned by aligning CDR3 sequences to IMGT reference sequences. For a sequence to be retained, at least a six-nucleotide match to both a V gene segment and a J gene segment was required. A rearrangement counted as productive if the CDR3 had no stop codons and remained in frame with V and J, and every other rearrangement counted as non-productive. CDR3 was defined by IMGT convention, running from the second conserved V-encoded cysteine to the conserved J-encoded phenylalanine. The earlier analysis of about 560 of the donors excluded any sequence lacking an unambiguous match to a single V gene segment. An earlier analysis of around 600 of the donors classified V segments as functional when productive rearrangements were above 56.7% and as segregating when the standard deviation between donors was above 5%. A statistical classification framework was built to diagnose cytomegalovirus status from the catalog of TCR beta chain sequences. V and J gene assignment, in a later analysis, came from comparing TCR nucleotide sequences with IMGT/GENE-DB human TR gene sequences. In a later analysis, CDR3 sequences and most-parsimonious VDJ recombination scenarios were assigned using the TCRdist pipeline. In a later analysis, each TCR beta chain was defined by its CDR3 amino acid sequence together with its V-gene family, and reads without a unique V-gene family were excluded. A later analysis removed 592 highly shared, low-generation-probability nucleotide sequences to deal with suspected cross-contamination and a sequencing artifact. In a later analysis, a clonal expansion index for each public chain was calculated from normalized within-repertoire ranks of inferred template counts. In a later analysis, generation probabilities were computed using a VDJ recombination model fitted to out-of-frame rearrangements, and the results were checked against IGoR. Hypergeometric tests were used in a later analysis to score TCR-TCR, TCR-HLA and TCR-CMV co-occurrence, with a repertoire-size bias correction applied to the TCR pairs. To estimate false discovery rates, a later analysis permuted the HLA or CMV assignments 20 times. A later analysis grouped co-occurring TCRs with DBSCAN, adding TCRdist sequence similarity when clustering within HLA-allele-positive subsets. Co-occurrence clustering excluded repertoires with fewer than 30,000 or more than 120,000 public chains, plus five with anomalous nucleotide sharing. TCRdb stores this immuneACCESS table with in-frame sequences only. Part of the clones is absent; in the studies checked, under half of the shortfall reflects unresolved V genes, and no reason is known for the rest. The V and J calls and clone size were taken over from that table, and D and trimming were inferred from the DNA. The sample contains more than 95,000 clones, 60% to 85% of them found a single time. About 6% of the sample is taken by the ten largest.

The cohort was made up of roughly 670 healthy bone marrow donors. At the time of sampling, every cohort member was nominally healthy, though immune exposures that went unrecorded were likely present. The donor was CMV seronegative and belonged to the group of several hundred seronegative cohort members. Each donor provided a peripheral blood sample, and peripheral blood mononuclear cells were used for TCR beta sequencing. Genomic DNA was extracted from the blood cell samples with the Qiagen DNeasy Blood Extraction Kit. Relative to germline, V is 6 bases shorter and J is 4 bases shorter, with 10 bases between their ends. The germline V gene (reference sequence) sets CDR1 to MNHEY and CDR2 to SMNVEV. The CDR3 goes from the cysteine to the phenylalanine over 13 residues. Only the CDR3 part of the read is kept: 39 bases, read in frame from the first base.

This receptor was taken from a woman in her forties in good health and CMV-seronegative. The material sequenced was PBMCs. The rearrangement combines TRBV27 with TRBJ2-1, with TRBD2 as a weak D call on 5 bases. The CDR3 reads CASSRTDYNEQFF. At the DNA level, the sequence is TGTGCCAGCAGCCGGACTGATTACAATGAGCAGTTCTTC.